The rows below give T cell receptor beta chains drawn from one sample of a study of blood T cell repertoires in COVID-19. Sequenced by immunoSEQ multiplex PCR; TCRdb stores in-frame clones only, minus some. This table has about 220,000 clones, 65% to 90% appearing once. Sequences were obtained from peripheral blood. These TCRs come from a man aged 45-60 years with active or convalescent COVID-19. CDR3s include the opening cysteine and the closing phenylalanine or tryptophan. A D gene is named only where the DNA matches it firmly. Clone size, where shown, is once, few, many, or a class for clones that have expanded.

j_call | clone_size | v_call | d_call | cdr3_aa | cdr3_nt
TRBJ2-7 | once | TRBV3-1/TRBV3-2 | . | CASSQDSNTSQIEPYEQYF | TGTGCCAGCAGCCAAGATTCTAACACTAGCCAGATTGAACCCTACGAGCAGTACTTC
TRBJ2-1 | . | TRBV5-1 | . | CASSRDSNEQFF | TGCGCCAGCAGTAGGGACTCCAATGAGCAGTTCTTC
TRBJ1-4 | . | TRBV9 | TRBD1 | CASSARTGFDEKLFF | TGTGCCAGCAGCGCCCGGACAGGGTTTGATGAAAAACTGTTTTTT
TRBJ1-2 | . | TRBV6-5 | TRBD1 | CASTFSPRGRGGYTF | TGTGCCAGCACCTTCAGCCCCAGGGGGAGAGGGGGCTACACCTTC
TRBJ1-5 | . | TRBV6-5 | . | CASSPTGNSNQPQHF | TGTGCCAGCAGTCCCACGGGGAATAGCAATCAGCCCCAGCATTTT
TRBJ2-5 | . | TRBV4-1 | . | CASSQDWAGMSLETQYF | TGCGCCAGCAGCCAAGATTGGGCGGGGATGTCGCTAGAGACCCAGTACTTC
TRBJ2-1 | once | TRBV5-1 | TRBD2 | CASSLGTSGRGLDEQFF | TGCGCCAGCAGCTTGGGGACTAGCGGGAGGGGGTTAGATGAGCAGTTCTTC
TRBJ1-1 | . | TRBV7-2 | . | CASSSSGGATEAFF | TGTGCCAGCAGCTCCTCTGGCGGGGCCACTGAAGCTTTCTTT
TRBJ2-1 | . | TRBV4-3 | . | CASSQDSHSEAGGGSYNEQFF | TGCGCCAGCAGCCAAGATTCTCATTCGGAGGCCGGGGGTGGCTCCTACAATGAGCAGTTCTTC
TRBJ2-1 | . | TRBV5-1 | . | CASSLPSWGGSSYNEQFF | TGCGCCAGCAGCCTGCCTTCGTGGGGCGGAAGCTCCTACAATGAGCAGTTCTTC
TRBJ1-4 | . | TRBV28 | . | CASSTAKNLLNEKLFF | TGTGCCAGCAGCACAGCTAAAAATCTACTTAATGAAAAACTGTTTTTT
TRBJ1-2 | . | TRBV28 | . | CASTSNPGQDYGYTF | TGTGCCAGCACTTCCAACCCGGGACAAGACTATGGCTACACCTTC
TRBJ1-4 | . | TRBV7-9 | . | CASSSRSEKLFF | TGTGCCAGCAGCTCCCGTAGTGAAAAACTGTTTTTT
TRBJ2-5 | few | TRBV7-8 | TRBD1 | CASSRDRGETQYF | TGTGCCAGCAGCCGGGACAGGGGGGAGACCCAGTACTTC
TRBJ1-5 | . | TRBV5-6 | . | CASSLNSRDQPQHF | TGTGCCAGCAGCTTGAATAGCAGAGATCAGCCCCAGCATTTT
TRBJ2-3 | . | TRBV6-5 | . | CASTEWTLSTDTQYF | TGTGCCAGCACCGAGTGGACACTGAGCACAGATACGCAGTATTTT
TRBJ1-3 | . | TRBV9 | TRBD1 | CASSSQGAYGNTIYF | TGTGCCAGCAGCTCACAGGGGGCTTATGGAAACACCATATATTTT
TRBJ1-5 | . | TRBV5-1 | . | CASSLEGGGNQPQHF | TGCGCCAGCAGCTTGGAGGGAGGTGGCAATCAGCCCCAGCATTTT
TRBJ2-5 | . | TRBV3-1/TRBV3-2 | TRBD2 | CASSPPRGVETQYF | TGTGCCAGCAGCCCACCGCGGGGGGTTGAGACCCAGTACTTC
TRBJ1-3 | . | TRBV3-1/TRBV3-2 | . | CASSQSWFVSISGNTIYF | TGTGCCAGCAGCCAAAGTTGGTTTGTTAGTATCTCTGGAAACACCATATATTTT
TRBJ1-1 | . | TRBV6-5 | . | CASSLPSPGNTEAFF | TGTGCCAGCAGTCTCCCTTCCCCGGGGAACACTGAAGCTTTCTTT
TRBJ2-6 | . | TRBV7-2 | . | CASSLVVRSGANVLTF | TGTGCCAGCAGCTTAGTAGTTCGGTCTGGGGCCAACGTCCTGACTTTC
TRBJ2-1 | . | TRBV29-1 | . | CSARAAGIKEQFF | TGCAGCGCCCGAGCTGCGGGTATCAAGGAGCAGTTCTTC
TRBJ2-7 | once | TRBV6-5 | . | CASSYSAGAAYEQYF | TGTGCCAGCAGTTACTCGGCGGGGGCTGCCTACGAGCAGTACTTC
TRBJ2-3 | . | TRBV9 | TRBD2 | CASSVTSGGEDTQYF | TGTGCCAGCAGCGTTACTAGCGGGGGGGAAGATACGCAGTATTTT
TRBJ1-2 | . | TRBV5-6 | . | CASSGGGLGYTF | TGTGCCAGCAGCGGCGGTGGGTTGGGCTACACCTTC
TRBJ2-5 | . | TRBV7-2 | TRBD2 | CASSPGGAGAETQYF | TGTGCCAGCAGCCCGGGGGGGGCGGGAGCAGAGACCCAGTACTTC
TRBJ2-2 | . | TRBV3-1/TRBV3-2 | TRBD2 | CASSHPGGLNTGELFF | TGTGCCAGCAGCCACCCTGGGGGACTAAACACCGGGGAGCTGTTTTTT
TRBJ1-3 | . | TRBV28 | . | CASSSYRAGENTIYF | TGTGCCAGCAGTTCGTACAGGGCTGGGGAAAACACCATATATTTT
TRBJ2-7 | . | TRBV10-2 | . | CASSERGLRWSYEQYF | TGCGCCAGCAGTGAGAGGGGACTGAGATGGTCCTACGAGCAGTACTTC
TRBJ1-2 | . | TRBV9 | . | CASSVGQKTHYGYTF | TGTGCCAGCAGCGTAGGACAGAAAACCCACTATGGCTACACCTTC
TRBJ2-7 | . | TRBV19 | . | CASSRSGTPSYEQYF | TGTGCCAGTAGTAGATCCGGGACACCCTCCTACGAGCAGTACTTC
TRBJ1-5 | . | TRBV5-6 | . | CASRLEYPGDQPQHF | TGTGCCAGCAGGTTAGAATACCCGGGGGATCAGCCCCAGCATTTT